The next 25 T cell receptor beta chains were all read from a single sample in a study of blood T cells in healthy people across ages. PCR was performed a second time for roughly 7 to 11 cycles using a sample-barcoded 5' primer and a J-beta primer mix. MiXCR, run by TCRdb on the 5' RACE reads, gives a single entry per CDR3 protein. Among 1,100,000 or so distinct CDR3 sequences, 40% to 50% were seen once, and the ten largest hold under 20%. Sequencing used blood. Source of these receptors: a woman between 55 and 75 years old in good health.

This clonotype was picked up a small number of times. The V call is TRBV18, the J call TRBJ2-7; TRBD1 matches 9 bases. Germline loops: CDR1 KGHSH, CDR2 LQKENI. J gave up 2 bases and V 3 bases, and 11 bases lay outside the gene matches. The CDR3 sequence is 17 residues long. The CDR3, as DNA: TGTGCCAGCTCACCGTACACCGGGACAGGGTTTGCCTACGAGCAGTACTTC. Its translation: CASSPYTGTGFAYEQYF.

V is TRBV7-9 and J is TRBJ2-1; 7 bases map to TRBD2. The length of the CDR3 is 15 residues. Trimming removed 5 bases from V and 2 bases from J; junction bases left unmatched: 6. The germline V gene encodes CDR1 SEHNR and CDR2 FQNEAQ (reference sequence). CDR3: CASSRTSATYNEQFF. The CDR3 bases are TGTGCCAGCAGCCGTACTAGCGCGACCTACAATGAGCAGTTCTTC.

V usage is TRBV7-3 and J usage is TRBJ2-1; D may be TRBD1 (5 bases). The germline V gene encodes CDR1 SGHTA and CDR2 FQGTGA. This CDR3 contains 15 residues. The ends were cut back, 5 bases at V and 3 bases at J, with 14 bases in the middle. This CDR3 reads CASSLGGQLYNEQFF. In DNA, the CDR3 is TGTGCCAGCAGCCTGGGCGGACAACTCTACAATGAGCAGTTCTTC. The variable domain in full, completed from reference TRBV7-3 and TRBJ2-1, reads GAGVSQTPSNKVTEKGKYVELRCDPISGHTALYWYRQSLGQGPEFLIYFQGTGAADDSGLPNDRFFAVRPEGSVSTLKIQRTERGDSAVYLCASSLGGQLYNEQFFGPGTRLTVL.

As regards this clonotype: A much larger clone differs by one base, so this may be a read error. The chain recombines TRBV7-2 with TRBJ2-1; D possibly corresponds to TRBD2 (5 bases). This CDR3 is 12 amino acids long. Germline V gene lookup returns CDR1 SGHTA and CDR2 FQGNSA. V was cut by 7 bases and J by 11 bases, with 15 bases left in between. CDR3 in DNA: TGTGCCAGCAACCAAGAGGAGGATAAGCAGTTCTTC. Residues: CASNQEEDKQFF.

The sample holds one count of this clonotype. The J gene is TRBJ1-4, the V gene TRBV18; possible D gene TRBD1, 6 bases. The germline V gene encodes CDR1 KGHSH and CDR2 LQKENI. The CDR3 covers 17 residues. Trimming removed 5 bases at V and 10 bases at J, with 26 bases between. CDR3 amino acids: CASSSVRDTRGAVKLFF. The CDR3, as DNA: TGTGCCAGCTCATCAGTCCGGGACACCCGAGGGGCGGTAAAACTGTTTTTT.

Details on this clonotype: This may come from a read error, since a much larger clone is one base off. The chain has TRBV6-5 and TRBJ2-6, with a possible D match to TRBD1 (5 bases). V lost 10 bases to trimming and J lost 0 bases, with 13 bases between them. CDR3 length: 15 amino acids. Germline V gene lookup returns CDR1 MNHEY and CDR2 SVGAGI. This CDR3 reads CATLRDGSGANVLTF. In nucleotides, the CDR3 is TGTGCCACCCTCAGGGATGGCTCTGGGGCCAACGTCCTGACTTTC.

The chain employs TRBV20-1 and TRBJ1-5; tentative D call: TRBD1 (5 bases). Trimming cost V 3 bases and J 2 bases, with 17 bases left between them. Germline assignment: CDR1 DFQATT and CDR2 SNEGSKA (reference sequence). The CDR3 consists of 16 residues. The CDR3 is CSASPRGGWGNQPQHF. CDR3 bases: TGCAGTGCTAGCCCAAGGGGAGGTTGGGGCAATCAGCCCCAGCATTTT.

The rearrangement links TRBV9 to TRBJ2-3; no firm D call. The CDR3 sequence is 12 residues long. V was cut by 0 bases and J by 7 bases, with 6 bases left in between. Germline CDR1 reads SGDLS; CDR2 reads YYNGEE. The CDR3 loop is CASSVDGYTQYF. CDR3 sequence (DNA): TGTGCCAGCAGCGTAGATGGTTATACGCAGTATTTT. The whole variable domain, filled in from reference TRBV9 and TRBJ2-3, reads DSGVTQTPKHLITATGQRVTLRCSPRSGDLSVYWYQQSLDQGLQFLIQYYNGEERAKGNILERFSAQQFPDLHSELNLSSLELGDSALYFCASSVDGYTQYFGPGTRLTVL.

This clonotype was seen more than once but under ten times. The rearrangement joins TRBV5-1 to TRBJ2-1; D assignment may be TRBD1 or TRBD2 (6 bases each). V lost 4 bases to trimming and J lost 5 bases, with 16 bases between them. Germline CDR1 is SGHRS and CDR2 is YFSETQ. The CDR3 is 15 residues long. CDR3 sequence reads: CASSPPVGGHNEQFF. CDR3 DNA: TGCGCCAGCAGCCCCCCCGTGGGGGGCCACAATGAGCAGTTCTTC. Supplemented by reference TRBV5-1 and TRBJ2-1, the full variable domain reads KAGVTQTPRYLIKTRGQQVTLSCSPISGHRSVSWYQQTPGQGLQFLFEYFSETQRNKGNFPGRFSGRQFSNSRSEMNVSTLELGDSALYLCASSPPVGGHNEQFFGPGTRLTVL.

The chain joins TRBV12-3 or TRBV12-4 to TRBJ2-1, with 9 bases identical to TRBD1. The CDR3 covers 16 residues. With V trimmed by 2 bases and J by 7 bases, 9 bases remained unmatched. The CDR3 region is CASSLLVGQGWNEQFF. In nucleotides, the CDR3 is TGTGCCAGCAGTTTATTGGTGGGACAGGGCTGGAATGAGCAGTTCTTC.

The CDR3 reads CASSVDQIYEQYF. In DNA form, the CDR3 reads TGTGCCAGCAGCGTAGACCAAATTTACGAGCAGTACTTC. The rearrangement joins TRBV7-9 to TRBJ2-5; no firm D call. The last part of the DNA fits TRBJ2-7 better; the J call may be wrong. From germline, CDR1 is SEHNR and CDR2 FQNEAQ (reference sequence). CDR3 length: 13 residues.

The CDR3 protein is CASSKSFYEQYF. DNA for the CDR3: TGTGCCAGCAGCAAAAGCTTCTACGAGCAGTACTTC. The rearrangement joins TRBV7-2 to TRBJ2-4; D remains unclear. The end of the DNA fits TRBJ2-7 better, so the J call may be wrong. CDR1 is SGHTA and CDR2 is FQGNSA in the germline V gene. The CDR3 has 12 amino acids.

This clonotype was seen at least ten times. The chain has TRBV5-5 and TRBJ2-7; 8 bases map to TRBD1. Looked up from germline, CDR1 is SGHKS and CDR2 is YYEKEE (reference sequence). The CDR3 covers 13 residues. The V and J ends lost 3 bases and 2 bases, in that order; junction bases with no gene match: 1. Here the CDR3 DNA reads TGTGCCAGCAGCTCGGACAGGGCCTACGAGCAGTACTTC. This codes for CASSSDRAYEQYF.

The chain couples TRBV6-1 to TRBJ2-1; D may be TRBD1 (6 bases). Trimming cost V 8 bases and J 2 bases, with 13 bases left between them. The CDR3 contains 14 residues. Germline V gene lookup returns CDR1 MNHNS and CDR2 SASEGT. The CDR3 sequence: CASRPGTPYNEQFF. The CDR3 DNA reads TGTGCCAGCCGGCCCGGGACACCCTACAATGAGCAGTTCTTC.

The chain carries TRBV30 and TRBJ2-1; tentatively, D is TRBD1 or TRBD2 (6 bases each). Matching the DNA end better, TRBJ2-7 makes the J call doubtful. The CDR3 spans 14 residues. Germline-derived CDR1 and CDR2 are GTSNPN and SVGIG (reference sequence). CDR3 sequence: CAWSVGGFGHEQYF. The CDR3 coding sequence is TGTGCCTGGAGTGTAGGGGGGTTTGGACACGAGCAGTACTTC.

This clonotype was seen only once. The V gene is TRBV6-5, the J gene TRBJ2-7; D could derive from TRBD1 or TRBD2 (5 bases each). V lost 5 bases and J lost 3, with 14 bases in between. Looked up from germline, CDR1 is MNHEY and CDR2 is SVGAGI. The CDR3 is 14 amino acids. CDR3 sequence (DNA): TGTGCCAGCAGTCCAGGGAGCGTAGGCTACGAGCAGTACTTC. As protein: CASSPGSVGYEQYF.

The rearrangement uses TRBV2 and TRBJ1-4, with D possibly matching TRBD1 (6 bases). The V gene lost 3 bases and the J gene lost 13 bases, with 9 bases spanning the gap. This CDR3 region has 11 residues. Germline V lookup: CDR1 SNHLY, CDR2 FYNNEI. CDR3 sequence: CASSDEGGLFF. The CDR3 nucleotides are TGTGCCAGCAGTGACGAGGGGGGACTGTTTTTT.

The chain recombines TRBV20-1 with TRBJ2-7; 10 nucleotides agree with TRBD2. The CDR3 is 14 residues long. V lost 4 bases and J lost 1; bases outside the gene matches: 4. Germline V gene sequence: CDR1 DFQATT, CDR2 SNEGSKA (reference sequence). CDR3 amino acids: CSAKAGGGSYEQYF. The CDR3 DNA reads TGCAGTGCTAAAGCGGGAGGGGGTTCCTACGAGCAGTACTTC.

In its sample, this clonotype was seen a few times. The J gene is TRBJ2-2, the V gene TRBV30, with D hard to call. The V gene lost 1 base and the J gene lost 4 bases, with 10 bases spanning the gap. CDR1 is GTSNPN and CDR2 is SVGIG in the germline V gene (reference sequence). The CDR3 runs to 14 residues. Here the CDR3 reads CAWSGAHLTGELFF. CDR3 coding DNA: TGTGCCTGGAGTGGAGCACATCTCACCGGGGAGCTGTTTTTT.

The chain carries TRBV28 and TRBJ1-2, with D possibly TRBD1 on 6 matching bases. The V end was cut by 4 bases, the J end by 2 bases, with 14 bases between. Germline V lookup: CDR1 MDHEN, CDR2 SYDVKM. The CDR3 is 15 amino acids. CDR3 residues: CASSSPVRGNYGYTF. The CDR3 coding sequence is TGTGCCAGCAGTTCGCCAGTCAGGGGCAACTATGGCTACACCTTC.

This clonotype was seen a handful of times. This chain connects TRBV7-9 to TRBJ2-4; D remains ambiguous. The germline CDR1 and CDR2 sequences are SEHNR and FQNEAQ (reference sequence). Trimming left V 5 bases short and J 8 bases short, with 10 bases between. The CDR3 runs 12 residues. CDR3 DNA: TGTGCCAGCAGCCACCAGGTCGACATTCAGTACTTC. This encodes CASSHQVDIQYF.

The chain combines TRBV7-3 with TRBJ1-2; D ambiguous. Per germline, CDR1 SGHTA and CDR2 FQGTGA. Between the trimmed V and J ends, which lost 4 bases and 2 bases, there was a span of 14 bases. The CDR3 totals 15 residues. CDR3 amino acids: CASSYGRTDNYGYTF. The CDR3 region has the DNA TGTGCCAGCAGCTACGGACGGACCGACAACTATGGCTACACCTTC.

Only one count was recorded for this clonotype. This rearrangement joins TRBV28 to TRBJ2-5; TRBD2 aligns across 11 bases. TRBJ2-7 explains the end of the DNA better; the J call may be wrong. This CDR3 comprises 16 residues. Germline V gene data show CDR1 as MDHEN and CDR2 as SYDVKM. Here the CDR3 reads CASSSERGTSGYEQYF. DNA for the CDR3: TGTGCCAGCAGTTCGGAGAGGGGGACTAGCGGATACGAGCAGTACTTC.

CDR3 in DNA: TGTGCCAGCAGAGAGGGTTCAGGGGCATTCTACGAGCAGTACTTC. Translating gives CASREGSGAFYEQYF. The chain recombines TRBV27 with TRBJ2-7; D is perhaps TRBD1 (6 bases). The CDR3 covers 15 residues. V was pared by 6 bases and J by 3 bases, with 18 bases between. Germline V gene sequence: CDR1 MNHEY, CDR2 SMNVEV (reference sequence).

The chain combines TRBV5-8 with TRBJ1-5, with 7 bases aligning to TRBD1. Germline loops: CDR1 SGHTS, CDR2 YDEGEE. The CDR3 extends over 15 amino acids. The J segment lost 6 bases and the V segment lost 0 bases, leaving 6 bases of the junction unmatched. The chain's CDR3 is CASSLGGQWGQPQHF. The CDR3 DNA reads TGTGCCAGCAGCTTGGGGGGACAGTGGGGTCAGCCCCAGCATTTT.